The rows below give T cell receptor beta chains drawn from one sample of a study of PD-L1 blockade in urothelial cancer. Using immunoSEQ multiplex PCR, the repertoire was profiled, and TCRdb retains in-frame clones only, with some absent. Among about 95,000 clones listed, 90% were seen once. The sequenced sample was PBMCs, obtained around atezolizumab (anti-PD-L1) treatment. Receptors originate from a man in his fifties or sixties with urothelial cancer. Both conserved end residues are part of each CDR3. D genes are given only for firm matches. Expanded clones are given a class, and other clones once, few, many or no size at all.

CDR3 DNA,CDR3 protein,D gene,V gene,clone size,J gene
TGTGCCAGCAGCCAAGTGGGTAGCCCGGATACGCAGTATTTT,CASSQVGSPDTQYF,NA,TRBV4-2,NA,TRBJ2-3
TGTGCCAGCTCACCGGGAGGGACCGGGGAGCTGTTTTTT,CASSPGGTGELFF,TRBD2,TRBV18,NA,TRBJ2-2
TGTGCCAGCAGCTTAGACGACAGGGGCTATGGCTACACCTTC,CASSLDDRGYGYTF,TRBD1,TRBV7-6,NA,TRBJ1-2
TGTGCCAGCAGAACTAGCGGGAAAGAGACCCAGTACTTC,CASRTSGKETQYF,TRBD2,TRBV7-2,NA,TRBJ2-5
TGTGCCAGCAGCTTGGGGACACCGAACACCGGGGAGCTGTTTTTT,CASSLGTPNTGELFF,NA,TRBV5-4,NA,TRBJ2-2
TGTGCCAGCAGATCCGGGACAGTCGACTACGAGCAGTACTTC,CASRSGTVDYEQYF,TRBD1,TRBV27,once,TRBJ2-7
TGTGCCAGTAGTACAACAGCGACAGGGCATAATTCACCCCTCCACTTT,CASSTTATGHNSPLHF,TRBD1,TRBV19,NA,TRBJ1-6
TGTGCCAGCAGCTTAGTAGGGGGAGAGCAGTACTTC,CASSLVGGEQYF,NA,TRBV11-3,NA,TRBJ2-7
TGTGCCAGCAGCCACAGGGTGACTGAAGCTTTCTTT,CASSHRVTEAFF,NA,TRBV13,NA,TRBJ1-1
TGTGCCAGCAGCACCCAGGGCAGGACGCAGTATTTT,CASSTQGRTQYF,NA,TRBV7-3,NA,TRBJ2-3
TGCGCCAGCAGTCATCAAGGAGGGGAATCGGATACGCAGTATTTT,CASSHQGGESDTQYF,NA,TRBV5-1,once,TRBJ2-3
TGTGCCAGCAGCCAGTGGACAGGGTTAGAATCCGGGGAGCTGTTTTTT,CASSQWTGLESGELFF,TRBD1,TRBV14,NA,TRBJ2-2
TGTGCCAGCAGCGGTCACAGGGGTAGTTTGTATACCGGGGAGCTGTTTTTT,CASSGHRGSLYTGELFF,TRBD1,TRBV9,NA,TRBJ2-2
TGTGCCAGCAGCTGGGGACTAGCGGGGGGTGAGCAGTACTTC,CASSWGLAGGEQYF,TRBD2,TRBV11-2,NA,TRBJ2-7
TGTGCCAGCAGCCGAGTCGGGAGGGCCCCAGATACGCAGTATTTT,CASSRVGRAPDTQYF,TRBD2,TRBV14,NA,TRBJ2-3
TGTGCCAGCAGTGAATCGAGGGAATCCTATGGCTACACCTTC,CASSESRESYGYTF,NA,TRBV6-4,NA,TRBJ1-2
TGCGCCAGCAGCCGCGGACTAGCGGGGGACTACAATGAGCAGTTCTTC,CASSRGLAGDYNEQFF,TRBD2,TRBV5-1,NA,TRBJ2-1
TGTGCCAGCAGCCTTCTCGGGGGGGAAGGAAACACCATATATTTT,CASSLLGGEGNTIYF,NA,TRBV7-9,NA,TRBJ1-3
TGTGCCAGTAGTAGACAGAGAGCGGGAGTCGCCACCTACAATGAGCAGTTCTTC,CASSRQRAGVATYNEQFF,TRBD2,TRBV19,NA,TRBJ2-1
TGTGCCAGCAGCGCAGGACTGGTGAGCACAGATACGCAGTATTTT,CASSAGLVSTDTQYF,NA,TRBV11-3,NA,TRBJ2-3
TGTGCCAGCAGCCTCCGGGACAGGGGCTACGAGCAGTACTTC,CASSLRDRGYEQYF,TRBD1,TRBV2,NA,TRBJ2-7
TGTGCCAGCAGCCTGGGACTAGCAGGGTACGCGGAGACCCAGTACTTC,CASSLGLAGYAETQYF,TRBD2,TRBV7-3,NA,TRBJ2-5
TGCGCCAGCAGCCAACCGGGACTAGCGGGAGGCGAGCAGTACTTC,CASSQPGLAGGEQYF,TRBD2,TRBV4-1,NA,TRBJ2-7
TGCGCCAGCAGCTCCGTGCCCTTAGCGGGGGGACCGAATGAGCAGTTCTTC,CASSSVPLAGGPNEQFF,TRBD2,TRBV5-1,NA,TRBJ2-1
TGTGCCAGCAGCCAAGAGGCTCTTACCAAAAACATTCAGTACTTC,CASSQEALTKNIQYF,NA,TRBV4-2,NA,TRBJ2-4
TGTGCCAGCAGTCTCTCTGGGCCGAGAGATACGCAGTATTTT,CASSLSGPRDTQYF,NA,TRBV27,NA,TRBJ2-3
TGTGCCAGCGGGGGCAATCCCGATACGCAGTATTTT,CASGGNPDTQYF,NA,TRBV25-1,once,TRBJ2-3
TGCAGCGTTGAACGGGACAGGGGGCGCGGAGAGACCCAGTACTTC,CSVERDRGRGETQYF,TRBD1,TRBV29-1,NA,TRBJ2-5
TGTGCCAGCAGTGTGATACAGGGGAACACCGGGGAGCTGTTTTTT,CASSVIQGNTGELFF,NA,TRBV6-1,NA,TRBJ2-2
TGTGCCAGCAGTTTATCGGGGGGCGCGACCAGGACCGGGGAGCTGTTTTTT,CASSLSGGATRTGELFF,NA,TRBV28,NA,TRBJ2-2
TGTGCCAGCAGTAACCCGGTAGAGACCCAGTACTTC,CASSNPVETQYF,NA,TRBV6-5,NA,TRBJ2-5
TGCGCCAGCAAGAACCAGGGACAGGCTTACTACGAGCAGTACTTC,CASKNQGQAYYEQYF,TRBD1,TRBV5-1,NA,TRBJ2-7
TGTGCCAGCAGCTTACAGGCAGGGGGCTACAATGAGCAGTTCTTC,CASSLQAGGYNEQFF,TRBD1,TRBV7-3,NA,TRBJ2-1
TGTGCCAGACTGGACAGGACTAACTATGGCTACACCTTC,CARLDRTNYGYTF,TRBD1,TRBV30,few,TRBJ1-2